Below, 3 T cell receptor beta chains from the same sample are listed, as sequenced in a study of T cell responses to AZD1222 COVID-19 vaccine. Libraries were prepared by immunoSEQ multiplex PCR; TCRdb keeps only in-frame clonotypes and omits some of them. The sample lists about 100,000 clones, about 83% occurring once. This specimen was peripheral blood, taken on day 0 of AZD1222 vaccination. These receptors originate from an adult in good health.

V and J are TRBV7-2 and TRBJ1-1; 7 positions match TRBD1. Germline V gene lookup returns CDR1 SGHTA and CDR2 FQGNSA. J gave up 0 bases and V 0 bases, and 4 bases lay outside the gene matches. This CDR3 has 16 amino acids. The CDR3 region has the DNA TGTGCCAGCAGCTTAGCACCGGGACAGATGAACACTGAAGCTTTCTTT. Translated, it gives CASSLAPGQMNTEAFF.

This chain joins TRBV6-2 or TRBV6-3 and TRBJ2-1, with D unresolved. The V end was cut by 2 bases, the J end by 10 bases, with 6 bases between. The CDR3 runs to 11 residues. Germline loops: CDR1 MNHEY, CDR2 SVGEGT. The DNA for the CDR3 is TGTGCCAGCAGTTACGGGTGGGAGCAGTTCTTC. Amino acid sequence: CASSYGWEQFF.

This clone is labeled as medium-sized. The same CDR3 can be traced to other DNA sequences in this sample. The V gene is TRBV20-1, the J gene TRBJ2-1, with a weak D call TRBD1 (5 bases). Germline V gene lookup returns CDR1 DFQATT and CDR2 SNEGSKA (reference sequence). V lost 5 bases to trimming and J lost 10 bases, with 12 bases between them. This CDR3 is built from 11 residues. CDR3 DNA: TGCAGTGCTGGAACCCAGGGCGAGCAGTTCTTC. Translation: CSAGTQGEQFF.